Detailed here is one TCR beta chain. This specimen comes from a study of Graves' ophthalmopathy and Graves' hyperthyroidism. Amplification from RNA transcripts yielded the TCR beta CDR3 regions. The workflow started with a first-round RT-PCR run with HTBI primers and then moved on to a second-round multiplex PCR. TCRdb passed the multiplex PCR reads through MiXCR, listing each CDR3 protein once. The sample shows a few hundred thousand distinct CDR3 sequences, less than 40% of them seen only once. This CDR3 has 13 amino acids. CDR1 and CDR2 (germline): SGHTA, FQGNSA. With 5 bases clipped from V and 10 bases from J, the junction kept 7 bases outside the gene matches.

Sequencing was performed on peripheral blood or thyroid tissue (not recorded which). The source of this sequence is an adult man with Graves' hyperthyroidism. This rearrangement joins TRBV7-2 to TRBJ1-4, with 7 bases aligning to TRBD1. For the CDR3, the DNA is TGTGCCAGCAGCCCACGGGGGACAGTAAAACTGTTTTTT. Encoded protein: CASSPRGTVKLFF.